This T cell receptor (beta chain) comes out of a study of T cell changes during pregnancy in multiple sclerosis. Clones were sequenced by immunoSEQ multiplex PCR, and TCRdb holds only the in-frame ones, with some missing. Of 35,000 to 45,000 clones in the sample, roughly 93% are singletons; the top ten hold roughly 8%. This clone was seen a few times. The sequencing here drew on CD8+ T cells from peripheral blood mononuclear cells, taken in the third trimester of pregnancy. This receptor was identified in a female donor with multiple sclerosis, enrolled in a pregnancy study.

The chain's CDR3 is CASRDTSNQPQHF. CDR3 nucleotide sequence: TGTGCCTCCCGGGACACTAGCAATCAGCCCCAGCATTTT. The chain uses TRBV19 and TRBJ1-5; maybe TRBD1 (6 bases). The CDR3 has 13 residues. The V and J ends lost 11 bases and 0 bases respectively, with 11 bases between them. The germline V gene has CDR1 LNHDA and CDR2 SQIVND (reference sequence).